Listed here is a single T cell receptor beta chain. Its specificity is not known. The primer mix had 60 Vbeta and 13 Jbeta primers. Profiled with immunoSEQ multiplex PCR; TCRdb holds only in-frame clones, not every one. The repertoire table contains tens of thousands of clones. The sample originates from a study of cytomegalovirus exposure and HLA in healthy donors. Trimming took 5 bases from V and 3 from J; bases not matched to a gene: 7. Germline V gene lookup returns CDR1 SQVTM and CDR2 ANQGSEA. This CDR3 is built from 15 residues. Study-level results: An ancestry cluster, one associated with Asian ancestry, reportedly showed fewer N-insertions than the 666-donor mean in a later analysis. It was confirmed in vitro that a few of the CMV-associated chains were specific for CMV antigens. Analyses of presence/absence relied on an assumption of roughly uniform sequencing depth across donors.

The TCR was taken from a female donor in good health and CMV-seronegative. The sample taken for sequencing was PBMCs. The chain links TRBV29-1 to TRBJ2-1; 10 nucleotides match TRBD2. The CDR3 bases are TGCAGCGTTCTAGCGGGGGAGCCCATCTACAATGAGCAGTTCTTC. Amino acids: CSVLAGEPIYNEQFF.